This TCR beta chain was recovered during a study of cytomegalovirus exposure and HLA in healthy donors. Researchers ran the PCR with 60 Vbeta and 13 Jbeta primers. The assay was immunoSEQ multiplex PCR, and TCRdb's table has in-frame clones only and misses some. The profile shows roughly 80,000 clones, approximately 61% of them singletons. Study results and limitations: Rare sequences made up most TCRs, while some public TCRs were found in many donors.

Regarding donors, all were healthy bone marrow donors. Worth noting for this clone: Its antigen is undetermined.

V dropped 5 bases and J dropped 11; count of bases not matched to a gene: 8. The CDR3 is 12 amino acids. Per the germline V gene, CDR1 is KGHSH and CDR2 is LQKENI. The sequenced sample consisted of PBMCs. The genes are TRBV18 and TRBJ1-2; 7 bases are a match to TRBD1. The receptor was derived from a woman between 45 and 60 years old in good health and CMV-seropositive. Here the CDR3 reads CASSSRQGSYTF. The CDR3 DNA reads as TGTGCCAGCTCATCCCGACAGGGTTCGTACACCTTC.